The present entry profiles one T cell receptor (beta chain) with its context. What antigen it recognizes has not been identified. Per-nucleotide qualities are absent, and no much larger clonotype sits a single base away. The data were taken from a study of blood T cell repertoires in COVID-19 (dated by TCRdb to 2020 to 2022). About the investigation overall: Collaborator samples came from the United States, Italy and Spain and covered acute and convalescent phases of COVID-19. The repertoires were made available in a free public database intended to serve as a resource for research on the immune response to SARS-CoV-2. Sample metadata almost always included a de-identified subject ID, COVID-19 status, age in years and sex. The samples were drawn from the first 160 participants of the ongoing ImmuneRACE study and from 1,254 subjects provided by 6 global collaborators. The prospective study material was composed of cDNA or gDNA derived from T cells, B-cell-depleted T cells, or PBMCs. The dataset comprised deeply sampled blood TCRbeta repertoires from subjects exposed to, actively infected with, or recovered from COVID-19. Where available, HLA class I and class II types were obtained from metadata supplied by the sample provider rather than from assay-based typing. The investigation overall reported the following: The amount of clinical and demographic metadata varied by source and participant and was provided uncurated.

The immunoSEQ Assay, a bias-controlled multiplex PCR, was used to amplify TCRbeta CDR3 regions from genomic DNA. In the original analysis: The number of nucleated cells in each sample was estimated from the amplification of reference gene primers within the assay. To quantify the absolute abundance of each unique TCRbeta CDR3 rearrangement, sequence reads were collapsed and filtered. For each sample, productive Simpson clonality was calculated as the square root of Simpson's diversity index across productive rearrangements. Held by TCRdb, this immuneACCESS table contains in-frame sequences only and omits some clones. Under half of the omission traces to an unresolved V gene where checked; the cause of the rest is unknown. V, J and clone size reflect that table, while D and trimming were determined from the DNA. This sample holds over 300,000 clones; 85% to 90% were observed only once. Of the sample, 8.5% to 12% falls within the top ten clones.

In the prospective study, participants were roughly 18 to 100 years old, resided in under 30 geographic areas of the United States, and were enrolled through a virtual design. In the prospective study, cohorts were assigned on the basis of participant-reported clinical history obtained from a screening survey and a study questionnaire. ImmuneRACE Cohort 3 recovered participants were defined by two consecutive negative NP/OP PCR tests, healthcare professional clearance, or symptom resolution. Each participant in the prospective study had whole blood, serum and a nasopharyngeal or oropharyngeal swab collected by mobile phlebotomists. Participants in the prospective study had the option to provide additional blood draws and questionnaires over a roughly 2-month period. Blood samples from the prospective study were shipped frozen or at room temperature prior to DNA extraction. Based on the germline V gene (reference sequence), the CDR1 and CDR2 sequences are LNHNV and YYDKDF. Including cysteine and phenylalanine, the CDR3 has 15 amino acids. Only the CDR3 DNA is retained, 45 bases long and in frame from the first base. Trimming costs V 0 bases and J 0 bases, and their ends lie 6 bases apart.

The V and J genes are TRBV15 and TRBJ1-3; a weak D assignment points to TRBD1 (5 bases agree). The sequence was collected from a woman under 30 who had recovered from COVID-19. Sequenced input: PBMCs or T cells enriched from blood (not recorded which). The nucleotide sequence reads TGTGCCACCAGCAGAGAAAGGGGCTCTGGAAACACCATATATTTT. Its protein is CATSRERGSGNTIYF.